These 18 T cell receptor beta chains came from one sample sequenced in a study of blood T cell repertoires in COVID-19. The protocol was immunoSEQ multiplex PCR, while the TCRdb copy is restricted to in-frame clones and leaves out a portion. Among about 150,000 clones listed, 75% to 90% were seen once. The sequenced sample was peripheral blood. These receptor sequences come from a man aged 60 to 69 with acute or convalescent COVID-19.

The chain is built from TRBV5-4 and TRBJ2-1, with 7 positions matching TRBD2. This CDR3 comprises 16 residues. V lost 4 bases to trimming and J lost 2 bases; unmatched junction nucleotides: 9. Germline CDR1 SGHNT, CDR2 YYREEE (reference sequence). The CDR3 DNA reads as TGTGCCAGCAGCCGGAGCGGGGCCAATACCTACAATGAGCAGTTCTTC. Translation: CASSRSGANTYNEQFF.

J is TRBJ1-2 and V is TRBV4-2; 9 bases are a match to TRBD1. After removal of 4 bases from V and 6 bases from J, the junction contained 12 bases not matched to a gene. Germline values: CDR1 LGHNA, CDR2 YNFKEQ. The CDR3 runs to 16 residues. The CDR3 sequence is CASSLNYGDRVNGYTF. CDR3 DNA: TGTGCCAGCAGCCTGAACTATGGGGACAGGGTTAATGGCTACACCTTC.

In its sample, this clone was seen once. This rearrangement joins TRBV29-1 to TRBJ2-1; TRBD2 agrees at 9 bases. Germline CDR1 reads SQVTM; CDR2 reads ANQGSEA. The CDR3 covers 13 residues. The V segment lost 4 bases and the J segment 4 bases; nucleotides outside the gene matches: 2. CDR3 in DNA: TGCAGCGTTGCTAGCGGGGATTACAATGAGCAGTTCTTC. It is translated as CSVASGDYNEQFF.

This clone has only a few counts. The V gene is TRBV18, the J gene TRBJ1-6, with D uncertain. This CDR3 contains 14 residues. The V end lost 2 bases, the J end lost 5 bases, and 7 bases lay between the germline ends. Germline V lookup: CDR1 KGHSH, CDR2 LQKENI. The CDR3 region is CASSPGQNNSPLHF. CDR3 DNA sequence: TGTGCCAGCTCACCAGGCCAGAATAATTCACCCCTCCACTTT.

This clone was observed a few times. The chain is built from TRBV27 and TRBJ2-6, with D uncertain. The ends were cut back, 2 bases at V and 5 bases at J, with 4 bases in the middle. This CDR3 is 13 amino acids long. The germline CDR1 and CDR2 sequences are MNHEY and SMNVEV (reference sequence). CDR3: CASSLSRANVLTF. The CDR3 coding sequence is TGTGCCAGCAGTTTAAGCAGGGCCAACGTCCTGACTTTC.

The V gene is TRBV29-1, the J gene TRBJ2-3; 10 nucleotides line up with TRBD1. The CDR3 loop spans 13 amino acids. J was trimmed by 6 bases and V by 6 bases; bases with no gene match: 6. The germline CDR1 and CDR2 sequences are SQVTM and ANQGSEA. The CDR3 DNA reads TGCAGCGTCGGGACAGGGGCGGGGGATACGCAGTATTTT. It encodes CSVGTGAGDTQYF.

The V call is TRBV11-3, the J call TRBJ2-4; D is unresolved. Trimming stripped 5 bases from V and 4 bases from J, with 12 bases between. Germline V gene data show CDR1 as SGHNT and CDR2 as YENEEA. The CDR3 is 14 residues long. The CDR3 DNA reads TGTGCCAGCAGCAGAGAGGATTGGAAAAACATTCAGTACTTC. Protein: CASSREDWKNIQYF.

The chain uses TRBV19 and TRBJ1-2; 9 bases fit TRBD1. CDR1 and CDR2 (germline): LNHDA, SQIVND (reference sequence). Unmatched junction bases numbered 2, after V lost 8 bases and J lost 1 base. This CDR3 comprises 13 residues. The CDR3 is CASGTGINYGYTF. CDR3 in DNA: TGTGCCAGTGGGACAGGGATTAACTATGGCTACACCTTC.

The chain is built from TRBV5-1 and TRBJ1-2; tentative D call: TRBD1 (5 bases). This CDR3 spans 14 amino acids. Germline CDR1 reads SGHRS; CDR2 reads YFSETQ. V was pared by 0 bases and J by 2 bases, with 8 bases between. Written as DNA, the CDR3 is TGCGCCAGCAGCTTGGTGGCAGGGAACTATGGCTACACCTTC. This gives the protein CASSLVAGNYGYTF.

V usage is TRBV10-3 and J usage is TRBJ2-7, with D possibly TRBD2 on 6 matching bases. CDR3 size: 13 residues. Trimming shortened V by 3 bases and J by 6 bases, and 12 bases separated the two germline ends. Germline CDR1 reads ENHRY; CDR2 reads SYGVKD. Written as DNA, the CDR3 is TGTGCCATCAGTGAACCGGGAGCTCGCGAGCAGTACTTC. This encodes CAISEPGAREQYF.

The chain joins TRBV2 to TRBJ2-4; 10 bases are shared with TRBD1. The V and J ends lost 6 bases and 2 bases, in that order; junction bases with no gene match: 7. This CDR3 is built from 16 residues. Germline V CDR1 and CDR2: SNHLY, FYNNEI. The CDR3 DNA reads as TGTGCCAGCAGCTCGATCGACAGGGGGCCCAAAAACATTCAGTACTTC. Protein: CASSSIDRGPKNIQYF.

This clone was observed a handful of times. The chain combines TRBV13 with TRBJ1-1; D is perhaps TRBD1 (5 bases). CDR3 size: 15 residues. Trimming left V 0 bases short and J 1 base short, with 9 bases between. Per the germline V gene, CDR1 is PRHDT and CDR2 is FYEKMQ (reference sequence). As DNA, the CDR3 is TGTGCCAGCAGCTTAGGAGGGACTCCGAACACTGAAGCTTTCTTT. Residues: CASSLGGTPNTEAFF.

In its sample, this clone was seen a few times. Here the CDR3 reads CASSSSLAGDRNIQYF. The CDR3 region has the DNA TGTGCCAGCAGTTCCTCCTTAGCGGGGGATAGGAACATTCAGTACTTC. The chain links TRBV6-5 to TRBJ2-4, with 9 bases aligning to TRBD2. Trimming at V came to 4 bases and at J to 7 bases, leaving 11 bases not matched to a gene. The CDR3 runs to 16 residues. Germline CDR1 is MNHEY and CDR2 is SVGAGI.

This clone was found a few times. The chain employs TRBV9 and TRBJ2-3, with 8 nucleotides matching TRBD1. CDR1 is SGDLS, CDR2 YYNGEE, per germline. J lost 4 bases, V lost 3 bases, and 16 bases had no gene match. The CDR3 runs 18 residues. The CDR3 DNA reads TGTGCCAGCAGCGCCCGACCCGGGACAGGCGAGTTCCCAGATACGCAGTATTTT. Amino acids: CASSARPGTGEFPDTQYF.

V usage is TRBV12-3 or TRBV12-4 and J usage is TRBJ1-2; a possible D gene is TRBD1 (6 bases). Trimming shortened V by 6 bases and J by 8 bases, and 13 bases separated the two germline ends. There are 12 residues in the CDR3. CDR3 in amino acids: CASSFPQGGYTF. The CDR3 coding sequence is TGTGCCAGCAGCTTCCCCCAGGGGGGCTACACCTTC.

The V call is TRBV27, the J call TRBJ2-7, with D possibly being TRBD2 (6 bases). Trimming pared 5 bases from V and 9 bases from J, leaving 14 bases between. Looked up from germline, CDR1 is MNHEY and CDR2 is SMNVEV (reference sequence). The CDR3 consists of 12 residues. The CDR3 reads CASSPGTSVQYF. In DNA, the CDR3 is TGTGCCAGCAGTCCTGGGACTTCGGTGCAGTACTTC.

The chain carries TRBV6-5 and TRBJ1-2, with TRBD1 as a possible D gene (6 bases). CDR3 length: 12 amino acids. Germline V lookup: CDR1 MNHEY, CDR2 SVGAGI. Trimming took 5 bases from V and 6 from J, leaving 10 bases between them. The CDR3 bases are TGTGCCAGCAGTCAACGGACAGATGGCTACACCTTC. Translating it yields CASSQRTDGYTF.

The V call is TRBV7-9, the J call TRBJ1-3; D unclear. This CDR3 region has 13 residues. Germline loops: CDR1 SEHNR, CDR2 FQNEAQ (reference sequence). Trimming pared 6 bases from V and 4 bases from J, leaving 10 bases between. CDR3 in amino acids: CASRTGSGNTIYF. CDR3 DNA: TGTGCCAGCAGGACGGGGAGCGGAAACACCATATATTTT.